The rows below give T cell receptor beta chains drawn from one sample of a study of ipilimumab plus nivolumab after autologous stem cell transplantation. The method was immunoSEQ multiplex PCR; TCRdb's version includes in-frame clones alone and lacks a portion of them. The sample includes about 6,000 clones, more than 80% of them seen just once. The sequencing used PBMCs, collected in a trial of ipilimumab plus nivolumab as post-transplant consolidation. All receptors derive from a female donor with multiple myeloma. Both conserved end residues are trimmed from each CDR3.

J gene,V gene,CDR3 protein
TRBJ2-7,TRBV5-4,ASSRGTGSYEQY
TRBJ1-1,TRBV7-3,ASSFQDDTEAF
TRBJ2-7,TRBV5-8,ASSFPAGYYEQY
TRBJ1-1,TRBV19,ASSIFGGRSIFAEAF
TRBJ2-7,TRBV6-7,ASSYGRQPYEQY
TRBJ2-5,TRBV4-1,ASSQTASGSETQY
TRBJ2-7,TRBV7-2,ASSLARTTLKEQY
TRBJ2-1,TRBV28,ASSLDRGYNEQF
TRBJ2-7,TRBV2,ATTRDSSYEQY
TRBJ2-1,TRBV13,ASSPIAGGEVYNEQF
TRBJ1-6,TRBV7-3,ASSLGSYNSPLH
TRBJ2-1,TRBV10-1,ASSERDGKYNEQF
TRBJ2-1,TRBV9,ASSPGTGPYNEQF
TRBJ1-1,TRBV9,ASSPRPLEEAF
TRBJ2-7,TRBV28,ASSTTRRVSDPY
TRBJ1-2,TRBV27,ASSFDGSFGYT
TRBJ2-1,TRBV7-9,ASRSWGKDEQF
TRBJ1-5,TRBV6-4,ASSDSRGQPQH
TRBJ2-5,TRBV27,ASSLSLPGLPQETQY
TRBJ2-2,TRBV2,ATLRPRGELF
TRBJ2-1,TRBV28,ASSFRQELREQF
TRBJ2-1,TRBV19,ASSPFGLAGDADYNEQF
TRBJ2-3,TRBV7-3,ASSFHGGVRTDTQY
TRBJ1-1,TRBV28,ASSSQERGGWVTEAF
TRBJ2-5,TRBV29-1,SVVGTDSETQY
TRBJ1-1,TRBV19,ASSILNRGATEAF
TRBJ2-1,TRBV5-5,ASSLGAYRIDHNEQF
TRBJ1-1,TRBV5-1,ASSLDRGFNTEAF
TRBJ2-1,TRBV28,ASSFEYNEQF
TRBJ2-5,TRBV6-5,ATRTFQETQY
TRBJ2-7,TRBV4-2,ASSQEGGVPSYEQY
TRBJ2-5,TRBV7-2,ASSPQGERETQY
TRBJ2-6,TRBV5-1,ASSFVISALAGANVLT
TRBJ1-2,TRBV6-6,ASTKPRDSNYGYT
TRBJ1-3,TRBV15,ATSMGPNSGNTIY
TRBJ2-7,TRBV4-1,ASSPSGDNSYEQY
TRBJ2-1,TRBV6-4,ASSEFFSASGNNEQF
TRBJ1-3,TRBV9,ASSAKQPETGQENTIY
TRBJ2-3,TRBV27,ASSWTAHTDTQY
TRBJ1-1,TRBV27,ASSPLEFNMNTEAF
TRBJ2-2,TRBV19,ASRITSGRADGGELF
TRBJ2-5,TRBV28,ASSPRTGGLQETQY
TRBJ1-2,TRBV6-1,ASSEGHRDFNYGYT
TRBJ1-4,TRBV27,ASRQGYGKLF
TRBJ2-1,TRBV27,ASSLYGREEF
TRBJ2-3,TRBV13,ASSFPTLGGDTQY
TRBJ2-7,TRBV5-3,ARSLSTGYLKRPL
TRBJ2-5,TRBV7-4,ASSLLPSEGETQY
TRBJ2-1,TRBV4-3,ASSQRASGRNEQF
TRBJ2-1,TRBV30,AWSVNWSREQF
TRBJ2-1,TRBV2,ASRDRAYNEQF
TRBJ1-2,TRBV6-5,ASTKPRDSNYGYT
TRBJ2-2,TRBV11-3,ASSSYRENTGELF
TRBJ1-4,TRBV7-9,ASRTSGTNEKLF
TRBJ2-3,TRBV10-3,AISNTDTQY
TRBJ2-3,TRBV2,ASRASGGADTQY
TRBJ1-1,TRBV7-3,ASSLTPTGITEAF
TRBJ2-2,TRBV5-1,ASSLIQGPGELF
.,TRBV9,ASSVGVYYEQY